This paragraph covers one T cell receptor (beta chain) sequence. Its antigen is currently not known. Per-base quality was not reported, and no clone a single base away is much larger than it. This sample stems from a study of blood T cell repertoires in COVID-19 (dated by TCRdb to 2018 to 2020). General notes on the study: The collaborator samples originated in the United States, Italy and Spain and spanned the acute and convalescent phases of COVID-19. The prospective study material was composed of cDNA or gDNA derived from T cells, B-cell-depleted T cells, or PBMCs. Deeply sampled blood TCRbeta repertoires from subjects exposed to, actively infected with, or recovered from COVID-19 were included in the dataset. A freely available public database, intended as a resource for researchers studying the immune response to SARS-CoV-2, is where the repertoires were released. Samples were obtained from the ongoing ImmuneRACE study (first 160 participants) and from over 1,000 subjects provided by 6 global collaborators. A de-identified subject ID, COVID-19 status, age in years and sex were almost always included in the sample metadata. Where available, HLA class I and class II types were taken from metadata supplied by the sample provider and were not determined by assay-based typing. Broad study findings and their caveats: How much clinical and demographic metadata was included differed by source and by participant, and the metadata was provided uncurated.

Looking up the germline V gene yields CDR1 SGHTA and CDR2 FQGTGA. V has 5 bases trimmed and J has 4 bases trimmed; junction bases matching no gene number 3. The CDR3 covers 14 residues, taking in both the cysteine and the phenylalanine. This entry keeps only the CDR3 DNA: 42 bases, framed from base 1. Collaborating institutions collected whole blood in K2EDTA tubes following their own protocols. Collaborator samples were shipped for TCRbeta analysis as frozen whole blood, isolated PBMCs, or DNA extracted from either sample type. The immunoSEQ Assay, a bias-controlled multiplex PCR, was used to amplify TCRbeta CDR3 regions from genomic DNA. Regarding the original processing steps: The number of nucleated cells in each sample was estimated by amplification of reference gene primers within the assay. To quantify the absolute abundance of each unique TCRbeta CDR3 rearrangement, sequence reads were collapsed and filtered. For each sample, productive Simpson clonality was calculated by taking the square root of Simpson's diversity index across productive rearrangements. TCRdb retrieved this table from immuneACCESS and kept in-frame rearrangements only. Not all clones are present; in checked studies, unresolved V genes account for under half, and no reason is known for the remainder. D and trimming come from the DNA, and the V and J calls and clone size come from that table. The sample contains about 59,000 clones, about 80% of them found a single time. Approximately 3.5% of the sample rests with the top ten.

The sample consisted of peripheral blood. This TCR derives from a woman older than 75 with acute or convalescent COVID-19. The chain was built from TRBV7-3 and TRBJ2-1; 9 junctional bases match TRBD2. The DNA is TGTGCCAGCAGCGCGGGGGGGCCGTACAATGAGCAGTTCTTC. Its coded protein is CASSAGGPYNEQFF. Where the CDR3 stops, the reference TRBV7-3 and TRBJ2-1 genes take over; the full variable domain is GAGVSQTPSNKVTEKGKYVELRCDPISGHTALYWYRQSLGQGPEFLIYFQGTGAADDSGLPNDRFFAVRPEGSVSTLKIQRTERGDSAVYLCASSAGGPYNEQFFGPGTRLTVL.